This TCR beta chain was identified during a study of beta chain features in type 1 diabetes. The whole isolated RNA underwent reverse transcription, so sequencing captured expressed TCRB transcripts. Deep immunoSEQ sequencing covered naive, central memory and regulatory T cell samples. The protocol was immunoSEQ multiplex PCR, while the TCRdb copy is restricted to in-frame clones and leaves out a portion. The sample holds 300,000 to 400,000 clones, over 10% seen once. In its sample, this clone was seen a few times. Sequenced material: naive CD4+ T cells from blood. The receptor comes from a man younger than 35 in good health.

The CDR3, as DNA: TGTGCCAGCAGTTTATCGCCGGGACTGAGGTATGGCTACACCTTC. Translation: CASSLSPGLRYGYTF. J is TRBJ1-2 and V is TRBV28; perhaps TRBD1 as D (5 bases). V was cut by 1 base and J by 5 bases, with 14 bases left in between. CDR3 length equals 15 residues. The germline V gene encodes CDR1 MDHEN and CDR2 SYDVKM.